This T cell receptor beta chain emerged from a study of tumor and adjacent non-tumor tissue in lung cancer (dated by TCRdb to 2017 to 2018). Broadly, across the study: Of the cohort, about 11 patients had adenocarcinoma, 2 had squamous cell carcinoma and 1 had small cell lung cancer. The study compared bulk TCRbeta repertoires from lung tumor tissue and matched distant non-tumor lung tissue of more than 12 lung cancer patients. Sequencing produced 100 million to 150 million productive TCRbeta reads in total, an average of approximately 4.2 million reads per sample. The 15 enrolled patients, of whom around 10 were men and 5 were women, were aged 31 to 76 years and were diagnosed with TNM stage I to III disease. TCRbeta CDR3 sequencing was performed on 30 to 35 paired specimens, with one tumor sample and one normal lung sample collected per patient. Paper-wide results and their limitations: Because peripheral blood was not sequenced, the blood TCRbeta repertoires of the lung cancer patients in the study went unexamined. Significantly higher TCR diversity was found in younger patients, and higher tumor TCR diversity was associated with shorter overall and disease-free survival. TCR diversity (inverse Simpson) was significantly higher in tumor than in normal lung tissue (approximately 400 vs 170, P = 0.0075, Mann-Whitney U test). Neither the sequencing platform nor unique molecular identifiers are named or mentioned anywhere in the methods. With only approximately 16 patients in the cohort, the authors noted that larger samples and more detailed clinical data are needed. A significantly larger cumulative share of the repertoire was made up by the top 100 clones in normal lung than in tumor tissue.

In the case of this clonotype: No cognate antigen has been identified for it. Mismatch with germline at one junction end may stem from a read error.

From the cysteine through the phenylalanine, the CDR3 covers 12 amino acids. Only the CDR3 DNA stays, 36 bases, in frame from base 1. The germline V gene gives CDR1 as MNHNS and CDR2 as SASEGT. The library was produced with multiplex PCR. TCRdb records Illumina HiSeq 2500 as the sequencer. TCRbeta libraries were constructed through three rounds of nested PCR with primers (Table S4) according to protocols adapted from ARM-PCR. Before sequencing, PCR products of 200-500 bp were cut from the gel and purified using the QIAquick gel extraction kit. The paper's data handling went like this. Trimmomatic was used to clean the reads, FLASH was used to merge the reads into complete CDR3 sequences, and MiTCR was used to assign the reads to V(D)J germline segments. VDJtools was used to compute clonal diversity as the inverse Simpson's index. In-frame sequences without a premature stop codon were defined as productive reads. Using fastp trimming at Q25 and MiXCR clonotype assembly, TCRdb reanalyzed the public sequencing data and kept in-frame beta chains. Rows matching on CDR3 protein sequence are summarized as one entry with the most common DNA and genes. The V and J calls come from TCRdb's annotation, not from the publication. This sample has fewer than 85,000 distinct CDR3 sequences in its table, and around three quarters of those were observed once. Of the sample, 28% is held by the ten largest clones.

RNA was isolated from bulk unsorted tissue, and RNA quality was assessed with a NanoDrop ND-1000 and an Agilent 2100. Newly diagnosed lung cancer patients without prior chemotherapy who had been admitted for thoracic surgery in China between August and November 2014 were enrolled as donors. The study excluded patients who had received radiotherapy or chemotherapy before or who had another cancer at the same time. Surgical tissue pieces of roughly 1-2.2 cm3 were preserved in RNAlater solution and stored at -80 °C until use. The chain is assembled from TRBV6-1 and TRBJ1-1, with no confidently assigned D gene. The receptor's source is a man in his fifties or sixties with non-small cell lung cancer. Sequenced input: lung tumor tissue. The bases read TGTGACAGCAATCTCCGGGACACTGAAGCTTTCTTT. Its translation reads: CDSNLRDTEAFF.